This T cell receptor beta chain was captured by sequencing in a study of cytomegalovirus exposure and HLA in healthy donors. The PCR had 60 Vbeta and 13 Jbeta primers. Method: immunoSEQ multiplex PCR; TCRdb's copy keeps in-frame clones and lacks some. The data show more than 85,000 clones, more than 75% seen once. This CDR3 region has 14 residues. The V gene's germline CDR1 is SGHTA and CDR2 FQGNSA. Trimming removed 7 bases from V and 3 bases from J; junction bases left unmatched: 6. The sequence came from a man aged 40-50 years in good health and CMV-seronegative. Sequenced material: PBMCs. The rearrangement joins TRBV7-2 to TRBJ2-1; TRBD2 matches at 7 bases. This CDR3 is CASKAGSLYNEQFF. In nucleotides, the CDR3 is TGTGCCAGCAAAGCGGGGTCTCTCTACAATGAGCAGTTCTTC.